The text below deals with one T cell receptor (beta chain). Sequenced by immunoSEQ multiplex PCR; TCRdb stores in-frame clones only, minus some. In the table there are 40,000 to 50,000 clones, around 80% of which are singletons. Looked up from germline, CDR1 is SNHLY and CDR2 is FYNNEI. The V and J ends lost 4 bases and 11 bases respectively, with 14 bases between them. The CDR3 length is 13 residues. The record originates from a study of PD-L1 blockade in urothelial cancer. Study context: Males with bladder-origin urothelial cancer made up about 90% of the roughly 29 patients. Investigators checked blood 3 weeks (second dose) and 6 weeks after treatment start. Prior chemotherapy ranged from 0 to 3 regimens per patient.

The time point here: pretreatment peripheral blood. It was locally advanced or metastatic urothelial carcinoma that patients had. This receptor was obtained from a man aged 65 to 79 with urothelial cancer. The specimen comprised PBMCs, sampled around atezolizumab (anti-PD-L1) treatment. The chain employs TRBV2 and TRBJ1-4; no reliable D call. CDR3 sequence (DNA): TGTGCCAGCAGTGTGATTCGGGGAGAGAAACTGTTTTTT. Encoded protein: CASSVIRGEKLFF.